The 11 T cell receptor beta chains listed next were all sequenced from one sample in a study of blood T cell repertoires in COVID-19. Generated by immunoSEQ multiplex PCR, the TCRdb table keeps only in-frame clones and is missing some. The sample has approximately 220,000 clones; around 82% are singletons. Sequencing used peripheral blood. The source is a woman aged 70-85 years with acute or convalescent COVID-19.

This chain links TRBV7-2 with TRBJ2-2; D is unresolved. This CDR3 is 15 amino acids long. The germline gives CDR1 SGHTA, CDR2 FQGNSA. Trimming shortened V by 6 bases and J by 6 bases, and 17 bases separated the two germline ends. The CDR3 nucleotides read TGTGCCAGCAGTCCCCATGGTGCGCCGGCCGGGGAGCTGTTTTTT. Protein product: CASSPHGAPAGELFF.

As regards this clone: Other DNA sequences in this sample translate to the same CDR3. The chain couples TRBV5-6 to TRBJ1-2; D perhaps matches TRBD1 (5 bases). Trimming removed 0 bases from V and 5 bases from J, with 11 bases in between. Germline values: CDR1 SGHDT, CDR2 YYEEEE. The CDR3 has 14 amino acids. The CDR3 bases are TGTGCCAGCAGCTTGGGCCAGGGAGGGTATGGCTACACCTTC. This gives the protein CASSLGQGGYGYTF.

The chain uses TRBV5-4 and TRBJ1-2; 7 bases align to TRBD1. There are 14 residues in the CDR3. Germline V gene sequence: CDR1 SGHNT, CDR2 YYREEE (reference sequence). J gave up 6 bases and V 4 bases, and 9 bases lay outside the gene matches. The CDR3 reads CASSRDQGGDGYTF. The CDR3 DNA reads TGTGCCAGCAGCCGAGACCAGGGGGGTGATGGCTACACCTTC.

V is TRBV18 and J is TRBJ2-1; D might be TRBD1 (6 bases). This CDR3 is built from 13 residues. The V gene lost 5 bases and the J gene lost 7 bases, with 12 bases spanning the gap. CDR1 and CDR2 from the germline V gene are KGHSH and LQKENI. Here the CDR3 reads CASSTNTGNEQFF. CDR3 bases: TGTGCCAGCTCAACTAACACAGGGAATGAGCAGTTCTTC.

Concerning this clone: This sample includes further DNA sequences coding for the same CDR3. This chain joins TRBV7-2 and TRBJ2-1, with a tentative D call TRBD1 (6 bases). CDR1 is SGHTA, CDR2 FQGNSA, per germline. The CDR3 has 15 amino acids. Trimming removed 0 bases at V and 4 bases at J, with 10 bases between. Written as DNA, the CDR3 is TGTGCCAGCAGCTTAGCGGGACAAGTATACAATGAGCAGTTCTTC. Its protein is CASSLAGQVYNEQFF.

CDR3 nucleotides: TGTGCCAGCAGCGTAGGCTCCGGTCCAACTAATGAAAAACTGTTTTTT. Translating it yields CASSVGSGPTNEKLFF. The chain couples TRBV9 to TRBJ1-4; D not resolved. This CDR3 contains 16 residues. Germline V CDR1 and CDR2: SGDLS, YYNGEE. Trimming shortened V by 0 bases and J by 0 bases, and 9 bases separated the two germline ends.

V and J are TRBV6-6 and TRBJ2-7; 10 bases are a match to TRBD2. The CDR3 runs 15 residues. V dropped 2 bases and J dropped 2; count of bases not matched to a gene: 3. CDR1 and CDR2 from the germline V gene are MNHNY and SVGAGI (reference sequence). DNA for the CDR3: TGTGCCAGCAGTTACCGCCTAGCGGGGGCCTACGAGCAGTACTTC. Protein product: CASSYRLAGAYEQYF.

Judged by abundance, this clone is medium-sized. The V call is TRBV6-6, the J call TRBJ1-6, with D perhaps matching TRBD1 (5 bases). V was trimmed by 11 bases and J by 9 bases, leaving 17 bases between them. Germline V gene sequence: CDR1 MNHNY, CDR2 SVGAGI (reference sequence). This CDR3 region has 13 residues. CDR3 loop: CAANKEGFSPLHF. CDR3 in DNA: TGTGCCGCCAACAAGGAGGGGTTTTCACCCCTCCACTTT.

The genes are TRBV6-6 and TRBJ2-7; 7 nucleotides match TRBD1. The J segment lost 0 bases and the V segment lost 7 bases, leaving 12 bases of the junction unmatched. The CDR3 has 16 amino acids. The germline V gene encodes CDR1 MNHNY and CDR2 SVGAGI (reference sequence). CDR3 amino acids: CASTLTLGQSSYEQYF. CDR3 sequence (DNA): TGTGCCAGCACCCTTACTCTGGGACAGAGCTCCTACGAGCAGTACTTC.

The chain recombines TRBV27 with TRBJ2-3, with a weak D call TRBD2 (6 bases). Germline-derived CDR1 and CDR2 are MNHEY and SMNVEV (reference sequence). CDR3 length: 13 residues. The V end was cut by 3 bases, the J end by 6 bases, with 10 bases between. This CDR3 is CASSFRRVDTQYF. CDR3 in DNA: TGTGCCAGCAGTTTCAGGAGGGTCGATACGCAGTATTTT.

The chain employs TRBV4-1 and TRBJ2-7, with TRBD1 identical over 8 bases. Trimming cost V 2 bases and J 4 bases; bases outside gene matches: 7. The CDR3 runs 15 residues. Germline CDR1 and CDR2: MGHRA and YSYEKL. The CDR3 sequence: CASSQIPGQVYEQYF. The CDR3 DNA follows: TGCGCCAGCAGCCAAATCCCGGGACAGGTATACGAGCAGTACTTC.